This T cell receptor beta chain was sequenced for a study of regulatory T cells in long-lasting Graves disease. Both iRepertoire HTBI primers and Arm-PCR of CDR3 regions were used to build the TCR beta libraries. TCRdb re-called the multiplex PCR reads with MiXCR, one entry per CDR3 protein. The repertoire holds approximately 400,000 distinct CDR3 sequences, with roughly 10% as singletons. V was clipped by 5 bases and J by 10 bases, with 17 bases between them. Germline CDR1 SEHNR, CDR2 FQNEAQ (reference sequence). This CDR3 region has 13 residues. Time point specified: newly diagnosed GD, antithyroid drugs for less than 3 months. PBMC-derived RNA was used for the TCR library. These data are also associated with another study on T cells in Graves' hyperthyroidism and ophthalmopathy. From that report: Those patients with uncontrolled infection, other autoimmune disease, pregnancy or lactation were excluded. The TCR CDR3 first-round RT-PCR relied on the HTBI primer set.

This sample comprised peripheral blood mononuclear cells (PBMCs), obtained at new diagnosis, from a patient treated with antithyroid drugs. The TCR comes from a woman aged 18-29 years with Graves disease. The V gene is TRBV7-9, the J gene TRBJ1-1, with unresolved D. The CDR3 bases are TGTGCCAGCAGCACACTCGACCCTCCTGGAGCTTTCTTT. Residues: CASSTLDPPGAFF.